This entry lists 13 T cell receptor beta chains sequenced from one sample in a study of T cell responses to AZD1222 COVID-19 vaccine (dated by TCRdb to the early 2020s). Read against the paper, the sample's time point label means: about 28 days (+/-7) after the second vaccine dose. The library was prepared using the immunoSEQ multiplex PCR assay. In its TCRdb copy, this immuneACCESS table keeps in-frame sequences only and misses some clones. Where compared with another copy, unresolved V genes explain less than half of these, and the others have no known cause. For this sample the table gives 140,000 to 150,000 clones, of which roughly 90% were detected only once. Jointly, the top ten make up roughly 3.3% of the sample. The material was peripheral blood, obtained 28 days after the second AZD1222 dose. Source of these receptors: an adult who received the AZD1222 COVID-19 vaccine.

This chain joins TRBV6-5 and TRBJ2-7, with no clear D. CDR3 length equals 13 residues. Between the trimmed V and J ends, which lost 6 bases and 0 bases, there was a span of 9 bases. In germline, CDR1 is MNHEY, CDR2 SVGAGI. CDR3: CASSAANSYEQYF. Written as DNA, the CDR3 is TGTGCCAGCAGCGCGGCCAACTCCTACGAGCAGTACTTC.

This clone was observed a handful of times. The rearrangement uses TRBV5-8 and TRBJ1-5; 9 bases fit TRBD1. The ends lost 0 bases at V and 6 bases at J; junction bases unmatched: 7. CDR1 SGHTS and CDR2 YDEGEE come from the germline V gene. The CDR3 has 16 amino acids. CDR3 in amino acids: CASSLVGSTGGQPQHF. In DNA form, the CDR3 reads TGTGCCAGCAGCTTGGTTGGGTCGACAGGGGGTCAGCCCCAGCATTTT.

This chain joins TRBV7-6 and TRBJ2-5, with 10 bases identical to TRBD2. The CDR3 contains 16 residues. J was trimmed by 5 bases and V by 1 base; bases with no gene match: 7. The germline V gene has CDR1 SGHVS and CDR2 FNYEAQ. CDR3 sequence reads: CASSLGIAGGRETQYF. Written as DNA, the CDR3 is TGTGCCAGCAGCTTAGGGATAGCGGGAGGCCGCGAGACCCAGTACTTC.

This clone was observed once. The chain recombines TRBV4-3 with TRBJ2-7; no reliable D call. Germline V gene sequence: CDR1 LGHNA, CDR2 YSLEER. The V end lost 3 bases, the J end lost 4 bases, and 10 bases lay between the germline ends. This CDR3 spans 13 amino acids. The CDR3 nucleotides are TGCGCCAGCAGCCAGAAGCGAGGATACGAGCAGTACTTC. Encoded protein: CASSQKRGYEQYF.

CDR3 sequence: CASSQGQQPQHF. DNA of the CDR3: TGTGCCAGCTCCCAGGGCCAGCAGCCCCAGCATTTT. The chain carries TRBV18 and TRBJ1-5, with a possible D match to TRBD1 (5 bases). Trimming took off 6 bases at V and 7 bases at J, with 10 bases between the two ends. CDR1 is KGHSH and CDR2 is LQKENI in the germline V gene. The CDR3 loop spans 12 amino acids.

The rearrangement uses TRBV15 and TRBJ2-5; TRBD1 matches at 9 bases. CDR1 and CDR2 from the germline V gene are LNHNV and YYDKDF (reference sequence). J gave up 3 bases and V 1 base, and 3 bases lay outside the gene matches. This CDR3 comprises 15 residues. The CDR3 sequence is CATSRGGQGEETQYF. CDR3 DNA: TGTGCCACCAGCAGAGGGGGACAGGGTGAAGAGACCCAGTACTTC.

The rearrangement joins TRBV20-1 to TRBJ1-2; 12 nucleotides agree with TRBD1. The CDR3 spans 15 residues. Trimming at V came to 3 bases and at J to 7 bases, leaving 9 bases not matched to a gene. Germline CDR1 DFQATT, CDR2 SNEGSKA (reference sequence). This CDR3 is CSASYPGQGAIGYTF. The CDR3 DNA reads TGCAGTGCTAGTTACCCGGGACAGGGGGCGATTGGCTACACCTTC.

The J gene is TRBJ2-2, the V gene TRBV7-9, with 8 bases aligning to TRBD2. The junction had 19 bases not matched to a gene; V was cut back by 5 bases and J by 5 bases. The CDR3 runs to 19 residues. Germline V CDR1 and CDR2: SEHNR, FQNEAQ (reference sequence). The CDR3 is CASSLNGGRGTRGTGELFF. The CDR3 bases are TGTGCCAGCAGCCTAAATGGGGGCCGAGGGACTAGAGGGACCGGGGAGCTGTTTTTT.

In DNA form, the CDR3 reads TGTGCCAGCATTCAGGGGGTGAGTGAGCAGTTCTTC. Residues: CASIQGVSEQFF. The rearrangement links TRBV3-1 (or the pseudogene TRBV3-2) to TRBJ2-1; 7 bases fit TRBD1. The V segment lost 7 bases and the J segment 9 bases; nucleotides outside the gene matches: 6. This CDR3 is built from 12 residues. CDR1 and CDR2 (germline): LGHDT, YNNKEL (reference sequence).

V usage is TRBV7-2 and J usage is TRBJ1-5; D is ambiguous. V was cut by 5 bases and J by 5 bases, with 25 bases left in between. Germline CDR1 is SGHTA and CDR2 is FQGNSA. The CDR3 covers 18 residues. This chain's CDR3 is CASSPRGGSTDSHQPQHF. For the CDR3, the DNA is TGTGCCAGCAGCCCCCGGGGAGGGTCCACCGATTCGCATCAGCCCCAGCATTTT.

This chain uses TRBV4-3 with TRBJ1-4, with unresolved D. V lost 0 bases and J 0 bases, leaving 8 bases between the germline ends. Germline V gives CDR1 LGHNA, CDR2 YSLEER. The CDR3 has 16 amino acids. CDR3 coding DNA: TGCGCCAGCAGCCAAGATCTAGGAACAACTAATGAAAAACTGTTTTTT. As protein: CASSQDLGTTNEKLFF.

The CDR3 is CASSQAHRGGYTF. As DNA, the CDR3 is TGCGCCAGCAGCCAAGCCCACAGGGGGGGCTACACCTTC. The gene calls are TRBV4-1 and TRBJ1-2; 8 positions agree with TRBD1. Losses at the gene ends were 1 base for V and 8 bases for J; bases not matched to a gene: 3. CDR3 length: 13 residues. Per the germline V gene, CDR1 is MGHRA and CDR2 is YSYEKL.

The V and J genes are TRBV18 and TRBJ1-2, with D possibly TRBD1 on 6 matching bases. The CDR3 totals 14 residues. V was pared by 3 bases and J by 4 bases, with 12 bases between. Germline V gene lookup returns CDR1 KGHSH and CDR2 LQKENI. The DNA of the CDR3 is TGTGCCAGCTCACCCACGGACAGCGGCTATGGCTACACCTTC. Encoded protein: CASSPTDSGYGYTF.